Below, 7 T cell receptor beta chains from the same sample are listed, as sequenced in a study of cytomegalovirus exposure and HLA in healthy donors. Primers included in the PCR were 60 Vbeta and 13 Jbeta primers. Produced via immunoSEQ multiplex PCR; TCRdb's table is partial and in-frame only. The table has approximately 110,000 clones, approximately 80% seen once. Material for sequencing was PBMCs. These receptors all stem from a man over 45 in good health and CMV-seronegative.

V and J are TRBV5-1 and TRBJ1-1; D possibly corresponds to TRBD1 (6 bases). Germline loops: CDR1 SGHRS, CDR2 YFSETQ. The length of the CDR3 is 15 residues. V was pared by 4 bases and J by 1 base, with 14 bases between. This CDR3 reads CASSLPGQTNTEAFF. The CDR3 bases are TGCGCCAGCAGCCTGCCCGGACAGACGAACACTGAAGCTTTCTTT.

This chain uses TRBV28 with TRBJ1-1; D not resolved. Trimming removed 3 bases from V and 7 bases from J, with 9 bases in between. The CDR3 is made up of 12 amino acids. CDR1 is MDHEN and CDR2 is SYDVKM in the germline V gene. The CDR3 reads CASSFSGSEAFF. CDR3 DNA: TGTGCCAGCAGTTTTTCGGGGAGTGAAGCTTTCTTT.

The rearrangement uses TRBV25-1 and TRBJ1-2, with D unresolved. From germline, CDR1 is MGHDK and CDR2 SYGVNS. V lost 6 bases, J lost 5 bases, and 10 bases lay in between. The CDR3 consists of 12 residues. The CDR3 sequence is CASRGGSYGYTF. In nucleotides, the CDR3 is TGTGCCAGCAGGGGAGGGTCATATGGCTACACCTTC.

The chain uses TRBV10-1 and TRBJ1-2; D remains ambiguous. The V end was cut by 7 bases, the J end by 8 bases, with 26 bases between. Germline CDR1 is WNHNN and CDR2 is SYGVQD (reference sequence). This CDR3 is 16 amino acids long. The CDR3 reads CASIPPGTARSVGYTF. The DNA for the CDR3 is TGCGCCAGCATCCCCCCGGGTACGGCTCGTTCGGTAGGCTACACCTTC.

The chain combines TRBV6-5 with TRBJ1-1, with 7 bases aligning to TRBD1. Germline assignment: CDR1 MNHEY and CDR2 SVGAGI. V was pared by 6 bases and J by 6 bases, with 10 bases of the junction left unmatched. The CDR3 runs 14 residues. The CDR3 protein is CASSPQGTSAEAFF. CDR3 sequence (DNA): TGTGCCAGCAGCCCACAGGGGACTAGCGCTGAAGCTTTCTTT.

The CDR3 protein is CASSSGTSGNEQFF. The DNA of the CDR3 is TGTGCCAGCAGCTCCGGGACTAGCGGAAATGAGCAGTTCTTC. The chain is built from TRBV7-3 and TRBJ2-1; 11 bases fit TRBD2. CDR1 and CDR2 from the germline V gene are SGHTA and FQGTGA. V lost 4 bases to trimming and J lost 7 bases; unmatched junction nucleotides: 3. The CDR3 spans 14 residues.

The chain recombines TRBV9 with TRBJ1-2; the D gene is possibly TRBD1 (5 bases). Between the trimmed V and J ends, which lost 0 bases and 2 bases, there was a span of 8 bases. CDR3 size: 14 residues. Germline assignment: CDR1 SGDLS and CDR2 YYNGEE. Here the CDR3 DNA reads TGTGCCAGCAGCGTAGCACAGGCGAACTATGGCTACACCTTC. It is translated as CASSVAQANYGYTF.